The source of this T cell receptor beta chain is a study of memory CD8 T cells in hepatitis C reinfection. Study-level information: Reinfection meant HCV RNA positivity after two negatives ≥60 days apart. Pre-reinfection samples were taken 55 to 20 weeks before detection.

In germline, CDR1 is MNHNS, CDR2 SASEGT. The CDR3 extends over 13 amino acids. V was pared by 5 bases and J by 7 bases, with 3 bases of the junction left unmatched. Time point described: pre-reinfection, 55 to 20 weeks before reinfection detection. Sorted cells were sequenced directly ex vivo without any in vitro expansion. Donors were people who inject drugs in the Montreal HEPCO cohort. Control naive CD8 T cells came from a couple of donors at all three reinfection time points. Libraries were prepared by immunoSEQ multiplex PCR; TCRdb keeps only in-frame clonotypes and omits some of them. The sample lists approximately 52,000 clones; under 90% were seen once.

Sequenced input: naive CD8+ T cells sorted from blood. The TCR was taken from a man aged 18 to 35 with hepatitis C virus infection. V is TRBV6-1 and J is TRBJ2-1, with TRBD1 identical over 9 bases. CDR3 nucleotide sequence: TGTGCCAGCAGTCCCGGGACAGGGAATGAGCAGTTCTTC. It specifies CASSPGTGNEQFF.